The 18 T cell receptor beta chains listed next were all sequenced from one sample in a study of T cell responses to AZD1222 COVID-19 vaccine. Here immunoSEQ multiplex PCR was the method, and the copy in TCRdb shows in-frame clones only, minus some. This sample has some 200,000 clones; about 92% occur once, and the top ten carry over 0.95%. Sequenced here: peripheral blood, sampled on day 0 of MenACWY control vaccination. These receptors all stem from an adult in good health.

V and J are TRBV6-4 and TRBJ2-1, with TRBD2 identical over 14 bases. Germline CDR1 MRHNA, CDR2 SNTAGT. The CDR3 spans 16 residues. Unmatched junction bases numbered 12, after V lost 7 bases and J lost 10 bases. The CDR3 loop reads CASTYGLAGGSKEQFF. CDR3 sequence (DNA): TGTGCCAGCACCTACGGACTAGCGGGGGGATCCAAGGAGCAGTTCTTC.

CDR3 DNA sequence: TGTGCCATCAGTGAGACAGGGGATAACACCATATATTTT. Amino acids: CAISETGDNTIYF. This sequence joins TRBV10-3 and TRBJ1-3; the match to TRBD1 covers 7 bases. The V gene end was trimmed by 2 bases and the J gene end by 7 bases; junction bases not matched to a gene: 2. The germline gives CDR1 ENHRY, CDR2 SYGVKD. This CDR3 comprises 13 residues.

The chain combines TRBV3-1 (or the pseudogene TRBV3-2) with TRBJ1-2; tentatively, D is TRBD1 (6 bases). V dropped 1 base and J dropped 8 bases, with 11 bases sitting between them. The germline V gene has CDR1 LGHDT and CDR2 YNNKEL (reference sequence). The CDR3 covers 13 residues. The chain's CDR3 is CASSQGGARGYTF. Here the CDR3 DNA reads TGTGCCAGCAGCCAAGGGGGGGCGAGGGGCTACACCTTC.

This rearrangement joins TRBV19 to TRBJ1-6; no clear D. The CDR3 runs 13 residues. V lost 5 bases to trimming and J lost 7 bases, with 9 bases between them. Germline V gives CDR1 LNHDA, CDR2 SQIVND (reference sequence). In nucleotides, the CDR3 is TGTGCCAGTAGTGGCGTCAGCAATTCACCCCTCCACTTT. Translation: CASSGVSNSPLHF.

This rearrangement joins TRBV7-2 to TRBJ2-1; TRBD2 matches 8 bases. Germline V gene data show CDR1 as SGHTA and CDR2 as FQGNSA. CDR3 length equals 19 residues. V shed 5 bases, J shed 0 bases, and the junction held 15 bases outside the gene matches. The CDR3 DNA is TGTGCCAGCAGCAGACAAGCGGGGGCGTCTCTCAGCTCCTACAATGAGCAGTTCTTC. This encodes CASSRQAGASLSSYNEQFF.

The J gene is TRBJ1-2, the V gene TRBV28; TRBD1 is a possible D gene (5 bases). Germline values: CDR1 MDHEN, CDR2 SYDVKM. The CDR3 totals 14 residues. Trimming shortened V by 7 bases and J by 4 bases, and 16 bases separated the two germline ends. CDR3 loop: CASITGGMSYGYTF. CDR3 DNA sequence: TGTGCCAGCATTACGGGGGGGATGAGCTATGGCTACACCTTC.

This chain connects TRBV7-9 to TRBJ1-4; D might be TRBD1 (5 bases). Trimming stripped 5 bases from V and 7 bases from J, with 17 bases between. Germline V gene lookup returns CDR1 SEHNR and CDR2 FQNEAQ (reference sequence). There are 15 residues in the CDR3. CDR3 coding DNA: TGTGCCAGCAGCCGCTACCAGGGAGTAGGTGAAAAACTGTTTTTT. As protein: CASSRYQGVGEKLFF.

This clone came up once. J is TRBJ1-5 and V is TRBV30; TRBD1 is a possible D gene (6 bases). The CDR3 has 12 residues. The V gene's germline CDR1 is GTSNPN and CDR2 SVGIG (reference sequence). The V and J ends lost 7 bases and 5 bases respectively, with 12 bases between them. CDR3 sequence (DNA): TGTGCCTCAGGACAGTTCCATCAGCCCCAGCATTTT. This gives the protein CASGQFHQPQHF.

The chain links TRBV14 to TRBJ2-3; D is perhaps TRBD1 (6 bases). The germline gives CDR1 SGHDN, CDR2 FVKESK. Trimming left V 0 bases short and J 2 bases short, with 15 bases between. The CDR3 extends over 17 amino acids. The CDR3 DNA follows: TGTGCCAGCAGCCAAGAGTCAGGGGCCCGCTACACAGATACGCAGTATTTT. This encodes CASSQESGARYTDTQYF.

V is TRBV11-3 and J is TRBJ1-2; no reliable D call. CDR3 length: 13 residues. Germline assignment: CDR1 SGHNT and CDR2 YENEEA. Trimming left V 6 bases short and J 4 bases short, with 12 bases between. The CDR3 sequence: CASRWADPYGYTF. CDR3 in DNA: TGTGCCAGCAGATGGGCGGACCCCTATGGCTACACCTTC.

The CDR3 protein is CASRGGQGEWYEQYF. CDR3 nucleotide sequence: TGTGCCAGCAGGGGAGGACAGGGAGAATGGTACGAGCAGTACTTC. The chain combines TRBV2 with TRBJ2-7; 8 bases fit TRBD1. With 6 bases clipped from V and 4 bases from J, the junction kept 11 bases outside the gene matches. The CDR3 has 15 amino acids. Per germline, CDR1 SNHLY and CDR2 FYNNEI.

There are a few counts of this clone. The CDR3 sequence: CASSFGTVGGYTF. As DNA, the CDR3 is TGTGCCAGCAGTTTTGGTACCGTGGGTGGCTACACCTTC. The genes are TRBV12-3 or TRBV12-4 and TRBJ1-2; D uncertain. V was trimmed by 3 bases and J by 7 bases, leaving 12 bases between them. There are 13 residues in the CDR3.

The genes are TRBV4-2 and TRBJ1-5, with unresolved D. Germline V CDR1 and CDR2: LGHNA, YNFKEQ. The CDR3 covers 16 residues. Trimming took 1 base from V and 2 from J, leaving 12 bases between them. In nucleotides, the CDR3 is TGTGCCAGCAGCCAAGGGAGCGGCCGGGGCAATCAGCCCCAGCATTTT. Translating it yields CASSQGSGRGNQPQHF.

The chain's CDR3 is CASSQEGNEQFF. The CDR3 coding sequence is TGCGCCAGCAGCCAAGAAGGGAATGAGCAGTTCTTC. The V gene is TRBV4-3, the J gene TRBJ2-1, with unresolved D. CDR1 is LGHNA, CDR2 YSLEER, per germline. V was pared by 0 bases and J by 7 bases, with 4 bases between. The length of the CDR3 is 12 residues.

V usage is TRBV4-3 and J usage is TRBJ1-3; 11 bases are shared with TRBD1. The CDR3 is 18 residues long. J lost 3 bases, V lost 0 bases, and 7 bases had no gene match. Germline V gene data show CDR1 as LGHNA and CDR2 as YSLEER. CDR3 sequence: CASSQESGQGAFGNTIYF. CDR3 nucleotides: TGCGCCAGCAGCCAAGAGAGTGGACAGGGGGCTTTTGGAAACACCATATATTTT.

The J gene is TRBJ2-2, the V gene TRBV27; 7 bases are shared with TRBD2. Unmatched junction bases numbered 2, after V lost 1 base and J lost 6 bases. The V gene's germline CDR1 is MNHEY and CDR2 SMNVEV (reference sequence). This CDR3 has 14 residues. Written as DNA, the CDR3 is TGTGCCAGCAGTTTATTGGGGGGGGCCGGGGAGCTGTTTTTT. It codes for CASSLLGGAGELFF.

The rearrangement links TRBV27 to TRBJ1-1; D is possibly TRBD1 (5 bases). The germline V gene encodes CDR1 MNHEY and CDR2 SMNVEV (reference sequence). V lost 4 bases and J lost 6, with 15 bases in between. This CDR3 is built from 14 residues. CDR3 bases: TGTGCCAGCAGTTCCCCCGGGAGGGGATCTGAAGCTTTCTTT. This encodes CASSSPGRGSEAFF.

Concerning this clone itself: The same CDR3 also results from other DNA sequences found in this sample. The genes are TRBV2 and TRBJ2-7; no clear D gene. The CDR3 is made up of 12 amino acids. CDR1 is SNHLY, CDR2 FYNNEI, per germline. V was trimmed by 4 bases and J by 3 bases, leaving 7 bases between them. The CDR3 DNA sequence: TGTGCCAGCAGTGTTGCGTACTACGAGCAGTACTTC. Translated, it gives CASSVAYYEQYF.